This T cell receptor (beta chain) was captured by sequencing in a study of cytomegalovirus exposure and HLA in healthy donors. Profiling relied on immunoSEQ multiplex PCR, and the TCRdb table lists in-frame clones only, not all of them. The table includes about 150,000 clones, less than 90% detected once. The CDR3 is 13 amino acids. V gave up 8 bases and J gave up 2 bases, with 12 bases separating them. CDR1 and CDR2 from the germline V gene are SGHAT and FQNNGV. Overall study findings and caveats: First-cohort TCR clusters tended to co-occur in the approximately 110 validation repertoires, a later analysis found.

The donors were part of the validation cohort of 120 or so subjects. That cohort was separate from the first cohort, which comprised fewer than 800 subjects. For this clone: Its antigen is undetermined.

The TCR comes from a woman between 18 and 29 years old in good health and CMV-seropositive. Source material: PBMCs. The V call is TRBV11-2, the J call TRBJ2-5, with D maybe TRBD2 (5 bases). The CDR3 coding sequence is TGTGCCAGCGGCGGGCCCAATCAAGAGACCCAGTACTTC. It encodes CASGGPNQETQYF.